This TCR beta chain is drawn from a study of cytomegalovirus exposure and HLA in healthy donors. Amplification used 60 Vbeta primers and 13 Jbeta primers. TCRdb's table, derived via immunoSEQ multiplex PCR, lists solely in-frame clones and lacks some. The table records about 180,000 clones, roughly 79% of them present only once. V lost 9 bases to trimming and J lost 8 bases; unmatched junction nucleotides: 11. The germline V gene encodes CDR1 LNHDA and CDR2 SQIVND (reference sequence). The CDR3 totals 16 residues. Sequencing used PBMCs. This TCR was sampled from a woman between 18 and 30 years old in good health and CMV-seropositive. The V and J genes are TRBV19 and TRBJ2-1; 15 positions match TRBD2. CDR3 sequence: CARARTSGGAYDEQFF. The CDR3 coding sequence is TGTGCCAGGGCAAGGACTAGCGGGGGGGCCTATGATGAGCAGTTCTTC.